These 21 T cell receptor beta chains were all obtained from the same sample, sequenced in a study of T cells in Graves' hyperthyroidism and ophthalmopathy. The source material, RNA transcripts, was used to amplify TCR beta CDR3 regions. The study used the HTBI primer set for a first-round RT-PCR of the TCR CDR3. TCRdb independently ran MiXCR on the multiplex PCR reads; one entry per CDR3 protein. The profile shows approximately 410,000 distinct CDR3 sequences, approximately 14% of them singletons. The sequencing sample was made of blood. These TCRs come from a man between 18 and 35 years old with Graves' ophthalmopathy.

This clonotype has only a few counts. The chain is built from TRBV20-1 and TRBJ2-7; 9 bases are a match to TRBD2. Trimming cost V 2 bases and J 7 bases; bases outside gene matches: 15. Germline loops: CDR1 DFQATT, CDR2 SNEGSKA (reference sequence). The CDR3 is 16 amino acids. This chain's CDR3 is CSARSTRIAGAGEQYF. CDR3 coding DNA: TGCAGTGCTAGATCGACCCGAATAGCGGGAGCAGGGGAGCAGTACTTC.

This clonotype was recorded many times. This chain uses TRBV2 with TRBJ2-2; 9 bases align to TRBD2. Trimming at V came to 6 bases and at J to 0 bases, leaving 11 bases not matched to a gene. Germline V gene data show CDR1 as SNHLY and CDR2 as FYNNEI. CDR3 length: 18 residues. This chain's CDR3 is CASRIPGTSPSNTGELFF. The DNA for the CDR3 is TGTGCCAGCAGAATACCCGGGACTAGCCCCTCGAACACCGGGGAGCTGTTTTTT. Filled out from reference TRBV2 and TRBJ2-2, the complete variable domain reads EPEVTQTPSHQVTQMGQEVILRCVPISNHLYFYWYRQILGQKVEFLVSFYNNEISEKSEIFDDQFSVERPDGSNFTLKIRSTKLEDSAMYFCASRIPGTSPSNTGELFFGEGSRLTVL.

This clonotype was seen repeatedly, ten times or more. The V gene is TRBV20-1, the J gene TRBJ2-2; 9 nucleotides agree with TRBD1. Trimming cost V 5 bases and J 7 bases; bases outside gene matches: 5. CDR1 DFQATT and CDR2 SNEGSKA come from the germline V gene (reference sequence). This CDR3 is built from 13 residues. The CDR3 loop reads CSAGDRVGGELFF. The DNA for the CDR3 is TGCAGTGCTGGGGACAGGGTAGGCGGGGAGCTGTTTTTT.

This clonotype was detected many times. The rearrangement uses TRBV12-3 or TRBV12-4 and TRBJ1-5; a weak D match, TRBD1 (5 bases). Trimming left V 5 bases short and J 3 bases short, with 11 bases between. The length of the CDR3 is 14 residues. CDR3 region: CASSNNGANQPQHF. DNA for the CDR3: TGTGCCAGCAGTAACAACGGGGCCAATCAGCCCCAGCATTTT.

About this clonotype itself: The germline gene is not matched at one end of the junction; a read error may be the cause. The rearrangement uses TRBV5-1 and TRBJ1-2; 10 nucleotides line up with TRBD1. The V gene's germline CDR1 is SGHRS and CDR2 YFSETQ. The CDR3 consists of 17 residues. This CDR3 reads CASSLGLEDRGHFGYTF. The CDR3 nucleotides read TGTGCCAGCAGCTTAGGCTTAGAAGACAGGGGGCATTTTGGCTACACCTTC.

This clonotype was seen more than once but under ten times. The rearrangement uses TRBV5-5 and TRBJ2-2; possibly TRBD2 for D (6 bases). The CDR3 spans 14 residues. Between the trimmed V and J ends, which lost 4 bases and 6 bases, there was a span of 13 bases. The V gene's germline CDR1 is SGHKS and CDR2 YYEKEE (reference sequence). The CDR3: CASSPGLGSGELFF. DNA of the CDR3: TGTGCCAGCAGCCCGGGACTTGGGTCCGGGGAGCTGTTTTTT.

The J gene is TRBJ2-3, the V gene TRBV7-8; D is tentatively TRBD1 or TRBD2 (6 bases each). This CDR3 comprises 15 residues. V was cut by 7 bases and J by 2 bases, with 16 bases left in between. CDR1 and CDR2 (germline): SGHVS, FQNEAQ. The CDR3: CASTQGGTPTDTQYF. In nucleotides, the CDR3 is TGTGCCAGCACGCAAGGGGGGACCCCCACAGATACGCAGTATTTT.

This clonotype occurred many times. The V call is TRBV11-3, the J call TRBJ2-1; 8 bases fit TRBD1. The CDR3 spans 15 residues. Germline assignment: CDR1 SGHNT and CDR2 YENEEA. Unmatched junction bases numbered 12, after V lost 5 bases and J lost 9 bases. CDR3 bases: TGTGCCAGCAGCCGTTTGACAGGGGCCGCCGGTGAGCAGTTCTTC. Its protein is CASSRLTGAAGEQFF.

This clonotype was observed many times. The genes are TRBV3-1 and TRBJ1-2; D uncertain. V lost 2 bases to trimming and J lost 1 base, with 5 bases between them. CDR1 is LGHDT and CDR2 is YNNKEL in the germline V gene (reference sequence). CDR3 length equals 13 residues. The CDR3 nucleotides read TGTGCCAGCAGCCAACAGAGTAACTATGGCTACACCTTC. Its translation: CASSQQSNYGYTF.

The chain uses TRBV19 and TRBJ2-2, with 11 bases lining up with TRBD1. The V and J ends lost 5 bases and 4 bases, in that order; junction bases with no gene match: 6. This CDR3 has 16 amino acids. The germline CDR1 and CDR2 sequences are LNHDA and SQIVND (reference sequence). The chain's CDR3 is CASSPWTGGVTGELFF. In DNA, the CDR3 is TGTGCCAGTAGTCCCTGGACAGGGGGCGTCACCGGGGAGCTGTTTTTT.

Many counts were recorded for this clonotype. V usage is TRBV12-5 and J usage is TRBJ2-5; no definite D call. The CDR3 covers 13 residues. V was trimmed by 2 bases and J by 2 bases, leaving 6 bases between them. Looked up from germline, CDR1 is LGHNT and CDR2 is FRNRAP. This CDR3 reads CASGLYEQETQYF. The CDR3 nucleotides read TGTGCTAGTGGTTTGTACGAACAAGAGACCCAGTACTTC.

In regard to this clonotype: This may be a read error, as it is one base from a much larger clone. This chain links TRBV6-1 with TRBJ2-1, with 9 bases identical to TRBD1. This CDR3 comprises 15 residues. V was clipped by 5 bases and J by 5 bases; unmatched bases: 7. From germline, CDR1 is MNHNS and CDR2 SASEGT. The CDR3, as DNA: TGTGCCAGCAGTCTCCGGGACAGGGAGGACAATGAGCAGTTCTTC. Protein product: CASSLRDREDNEQFF.

Comment on this clonotype: A much bigger clone sits one base away, suggesting this may be a read error. The conserved final phenylalanine or tryptophan is absent from the CDR3, which likely points to a read error. This sequence joins TRBV5-1 and TRBJ2-7; 9 nucleotides line up with TRBD1. Germline V gene data show CDR1 as SGHRS and CDR2 as YFSETQ. The CDR3 has 14 amino acids. After removal of 4 bases from V and 5 bases from J, the junction contained 7 bases not matched to a gene. CDR3 DNA sequence: TGCGCCAGCAGCACCGGGACAGGGTGGGACGAGCAGTACCTC. Translation gives CASSTGTGWDEQYL.

The rearrangement uses TRBV27 and TRBJ1-6, with D unresolved. The CDR3 covers 16 residues. From germline, CDR1 is MNHEY and CDR2 SMNVEV (reference sequence). Trimming took off 5 bases at V and 7 bases at J, with 18 bases between the two ends. The CDR3 here is CASSPSGPFTNSPLHF. The CDR3 DNA reads TGTGCCAGCAGTCCTTCCGGGCCGTTTACAAATTCACCCCTCCACTTT.

The table lists this clonotype with a few counts. The chain combines TRBV6-1 with TRBJ2-2; 8 bases are a match to TRBD1. The CDR3 runs 16 residues. Germline lookup yields CDR1 MNHNS and CDR2 SASEGT. V was pared by 5 bases and J by 0 bases, with 5 bases of the junction left unmatched. CDR3 protein: CASSTQGVANTGELFF. The CDR3 region has the DNA TGTGCCAGCAGTACACAGGGGGTCGCGAACACCGGGGAGCTGTTTTTT.

This clonotype was detected only a few times. The chain joins TRBV19 to TRBJ2-7, with D perhaps matching TRBD1 (6 bases). Per germline, CDR1 LNHDA and CDR2 SQIVND (reference sequence). Trimming pared 6 bases from V and 5 bases from J, leaving 17 bases between. The CDR3 sequence is 14 residues long. The CDR3 loop is CASRPNRVFHEQYF. As DNA, the CDR3 is TGTGCCAGTAGGCCTAACAGGGTATTCCACGAGCAGTACTTC.

The sample holds many counts of this clonotype. The chain uses TRBV7-2 and TRBJ2-5; D remains ambiguous. Germline values: CDR1 SGHTA, CDR2 FQGNSA. The CDR3 sequence is 15 residues long. V was pared by 2 bases and J by 3 bases, with 13 bases between. CDR3 DNA: TGTGCCAGCAGCTTAACCGAGGCCGATAAAGAGACCCAGTACTTC. This encodes CASSLTEADKETQYF.

This clonotype was detected ten times or more. V and J are TRBV20-1 and TRBJ1-1; D gene unclear. This CDR3 region has 13 residues. V lost 0 bases to trimming and J lost 0 bases, with 5 bases between them. Germline V lookup: CDR1 DFQATT, CDR2 SNEGSKA (reference sequence). Here the CDR3 DNA reads TGCAGTGCTAGAGATCTAGTGAACACTGAAGCTTTCTTT. This gives the protein CSARDLVNTEAFF.

The chain carries TRBV6-2 or TRBV6-3 and TRBJ2-2; D may be TRBD1 or TRBD2 (6 bases each). CDR1 MNHEY and CDR2 SVGEGT come from the germline V gene. CDR3 size: 13 residues. V was pared by 11 bases and J by 3 bases, with 13 bases between. CDR3 in DNA: TGTGCCTTGAGGAGGGGGGACACCGGGGAGCTGTTTTTT. This gives the protein CALRRGDTGELFF.

The chain couples TRBV19 to TRBJ2-1, with D perhaps assigned TRBD1 or TRBD2 (5 bases each). The germline V gene encodes CDR1 LNHDA and CDR2 SQIVND (reference sequence). Trimming shortened V by 0 bases and J by 0 bases, and 15 bases separated the two germline ends. This CDR3 has 18 amino acids. The chain's CDR3 is CASSIDQLWGSSYNEQFF. In DNA, the CDR3 is TGTGCCAGTAGTATAGATCAGCTATGGGGGAGCTCCTACAATGAGCAGTTCTTC.

This clonotype has a count of ten or more. CDR3 sequence: CAYQSGSNYNEQFF. The CDR3 DNA reads as TGTGCCTACCAATCAGGGAGTAACTACAATGAGCAGTTCTTC. The gene calls are TRBV2 and TRBJ2-1, with D perhaps matching TRBD1 or TRBD2 (5 bases each). This CDR3 is 14 amino acids long. Per germline, CDR1 SNHLY and CDR2 FYNNEI. Trimming cost V 11 bases and J 3 bases, with 17 bases left between them.